The source of this TCR beta chain is a study of human T cells and chemical hapten exposure. This clonotype was counted a few times. The CDR3 has 14 amino acids. V lost 8 bases and J 2 bases, leaving 12 bases between the germline ends. The germline V gene has CDR1 SGHAT and CDR2 FQNNGV. Each cDNA molecule in the library carried unique molecular identifiers. TCRdb reprocessed the RACE reads via MiXCR and lists one record per CDR3 protein. The sample holds about 380,000 distinct CDR3 sequences, more than 4.5% seen once. Time point denoted: patch test 1, 2 weeks after DPC sensitization. Specified treatment: therapeutic diphenylcyclopropenone sensitization with weekly scalp DPC.

Sample: whole blood, taken in connection with sensitization to the hapten diphenylcyclopropenone (DPC). This chain links TRBV11-2 with TRBJ1-4; D gene uncertain. The source is a woman aged 45-60 years with alopecia areata. Some clones in this sample may be carry-over from other donors' samples. CDR3 DNA: TGTGCCAGCGGGCGAGGTTTCACTAATGAAAAACTGTTTTTT. This sequence encodes CASGRGFTNEKLFF.